These 9 T cell receptor beta chains were all obtained from the same sample, sequenced in a study of OX40 agonist ivuxolimab in advanced cancers. Data came from immunoSEQ multiplex PCR; TCRdb stores just in-frame clones and leaves some out. The sample carries 70,000 to 90,000 clones, over 70% recorded once. Specimen: CD4+ or CD8+ T cells sorted from blood, collected in a trial of the OX40 agonist ivuxolimab. These receptors were collected from an adult with an advanced solid tumor such as melanoma, head and neck, liver or kidney cancer.

The table lists this clone with a count of one. The chain links TRBV5-5 to TRBJ1-5; D is possibly TRBD1 (5 bases). Germline V gives CDR1 SGHKS, CDR2 YYEKEE (reference sequence). The CDR3 sequence is 15 residues long. V lost 0 bases and J 0 bases, leaving 7 bases between the germline ends. CDR3 sequence (DNA): TGTGCCAGCAGCTTGGGGAGGGGTAGCAATCAGCCCCAGCATTTT. It translates to CASSLGRGSNQPQHF.

The chain has TRBV7-2 and TRBJ1-3; no clear D. CDR3 length: 14 residues. The germline V gene encodes CDR1 SGHTA and CDR2 FQGNSA. V dropped 3 bases and J dropped 0 bases, with 6 bases sitting between them. This chain's CDR3 is CASSFDISGNTIYF. The CDR3 DNA reads as TGTGCCAGCAGCTTTGACATCTCTGGAAACACCATATATTTT.

This clone appeared a few times. This chain connects TRBV30 to TRBJ1-5; weak D call: TRBD1 (6 bases). With 2 bases removed from V and 6 bases from J, the gap between germline ends came to 23 bases. In germline, CDR1 is GTSNPN, CDR2 SVGIG (reference sequence). This CDR3 contains 17 residues. The CDR3 protein is CAWSPRDTDFSSQPQHF. The DNA for the CDR3 is TGTGCCTGGAGTCCGAGGGACACGGACTTTTCTAGTCAGCCCCAGCATTTT.

The chain has TRBV19 and TRBJ1-5; D may be TRBD1 (5 bases). In germline, CDR1 is LNHDA, CDR2 SQIVND (reference sequence). The CDR3 runs 16 residues. V lost 5 bases and J lost 4, with 18 bases in between. CDR3 residues: CASSQRGTAVNQPQHF. The DNA for the CDR3 is TGTGCCAGTAGTCAACGGGGCACCGCCGTTAATCAGCCCCAGCATTTT.

This chain uses TRBV6-6 with TRBJ2-3; D gene uncertain. This CDR3 is 13 amino acids long. Deletions cut 7 bases from V and 6 bases from J, with 14 bases between. CDR1 and CDR2 (germline): MNHNY, SVGAGI (reference sequence). CDR3 DNA: TGTGCCAGCACCTTATCGGGTTGGGATACGCAGTATTTT. Translated, it gives CASTLSGWDTQYF.

The V and J genes are TRBV29-1 and TRBJ1-5; 9 bases line up with TRBD1. This CDR3 comprises 17 residues. The ends lost 6 bases at V and 0 bases at J; junction bases unmatched: 12. Germline CDR1 is SQVTM and CDR2 is ANQGSEA. CDR3 in amino acids: CSVNRGRRFYSNQPQHF. The CDR3 DNA follows: TGCAGCGTCAACAGGGGGCGTCGATTTTATAGCAATCAGCCCCAGCATTTT. The full variable domain, its missing parts supplied by reference TRBV29-1 and TRBJ1-5, is SAVISQKPSRDICQRGTSLTIQCQVDSQVTMMFWYRQQPGQSLTLIATANQGSEATYESGFVIDKFPISRPNLTFSTLTVSNMSPEDSSIYLCSVNRGRRFYSNQPQHFGDGTRLSIL.

This chain joins TRBV6-1 and TRBJ1-3; D gene unclear. The CDR3 is 12 residues long. V lost 5 bases to trimming and J lost 0 bases, with 2 bases between them. In germline, CDR1 is MNHNS, CDR2 SASEGT. The CDR3 DNA sequence: TGTGCCAGCAGTCCCTCTGGAAACACCATATATTTT. This sequence encodes CASSPSGNTIYF.

Written as DNA, the CDR3 is TGTGCCAGCAGCTTGGTGCGGGACAGGGCAGGAAACACCATATATTTT. It translates to CASSLVRDRAGNTIYF. The chain carries TRBV5-6 and TRBJ1-3; TRBD1 agrees at 9 bases. The V gene's germline CDR1 is SGHDT and CDR2 YYEEEE. The CDR3 consists of 16 residues. With 0 bases clipped from V and 4 bases from J, the junction kept 5 bases outside the gene matches.

The chain is built from TRBV7-9 and TRBJ2-7; a possible D gene is TRBD2 (6 bases). This CDR3 has 15 amino acids. Trimming pared 5 bases from V and 2 bases from J, leaving 16 bases between. In germline, CDR1 is SEHNR, CDR2 FQNEAQ (reference sequence). The CDR3 sequence is CASSLSGLSPYEQYF. CDR3 in DNA: TGTGCCAGCAGCCTATCGGGACTTTCCCCCTACGAGCAGTACTTC.